The 18 T cell receptor beta chains in this list originate from one sample, sequenced in a study of T cell responses to AZD1222 COVID-19 vaccine (dated by TCRdb to 2020 to 2022). Libraries were constructed by the immunoSEQ multiplex PCR assay. Drawn from immuneACCESS, this table holds only the in-frame rearrangements with V and J called that TCRdb kept. Clones are partly lost; checked studies trace under half to an unresolved V gene and leave the rest unexplained. The table for this sample lists some 84,000 clones; approximately 85% of them were counted only once. The ten largest clonotypes hold 12% of the sample. According to the study, the label for this sample's time point signals: about 28 days (+/-7) after the second vaccine dose. The sequencing here drew on peripheral blood, taken 28 days after the second AZD1222 dose. These receptors originate from an adult who received the AZD1222 COVID-19 vaccine.

The chain carries TRBV4-2 and TRBJ1-6; 8 nucleotides match TRBD1. The length of the CDR3 is 13 residues. V lost 3 bases, J lost 10 bases, and 2 bases stayed unmatched. Looked up from germline, CDR1 is LGHNA and CDR2 is YNFKEQ. CDR3 loop: CASSQDRESPLHF. In DNA, the CDR3 is TGTGCCAGCAGCCAGGACAGGGAATCACCCCTCCACTTT.

The gene calls are TRBV3-1 (or the pseudogene TRBV3-2) and TRBJ2-5, with 15 bases matching TRBD2. CDR3 size: 17 residues. Germline values: CDR1 LGHDT, CDR2 YNNKEL (reference sequence). Trimming cost V 4 bases and J 4 bases; bases outside gene matches: 7. CDR3 protein: CASSPGTSGGLGETQYF. The CDR3 region has the DNA TGTGCCAGCAGCCCCGGGACTAGCGGGGGGCTGGGAGAGACCCAGTACTTC.

The V gene is TRBV7-9, the J gene TRBJ1-1, with D hard to call. Trimming removed 0 bases at V and 7 bases at J, with 9 bases between. CDR1 and CDR2 (germline): SEHNR, FQNEAQ (reference sequence). The CDR3 has 13 amino acids. CDR3 nucleotides: TGTGCCAGCAGCTTAGCGCATACAGTTGAAGCTTTCTTT. Translation gives CASSLAHTVEAFF. Complete variable domain (other parts from reference TRBV7-9 and TRBJ1-1): DTGVSQNPRHKITKRGQNVTFRCDPISEHNRLYWYRQTLGQGPEFLTYFQNEAQLEKSRLLSDRFSAERPKGSFSTLEIQRTEQGDSAMYLCASSLAHTVEAFFGQGTRLTVV.

V gene TRBV6-5 combines with J gene TRBJ2-7, with D maybe TRBD1 (5 bases). Trimming took off 8 bases at V and 4 bases at J, with 9 bases between the two ends. The CDR3 covers 11 residues. Germline V gene sequence: CDR1 MNHEY, CDR2 SVGAGI. The DNA of the CDR3 is TGTGCCAGCCGCGACAGATACGAGCAGTACGTC. Its protein product is CASRDRYEQYV.

This rearrangement joins TRBV5-8 to TRBJ2-3, with D hard to call. V was pared by 2 bases and J by 2 bases, with 12 bases between. CDR1 and CDR2 from the germline V gene are SGHTS and YDEGEE. The length of the CDR3 is 15 residues. CDR3 coding DNA: TGTGCCAGCAGCTTTCGTTCTTTGCTCACAGATACGCAGTATTTT. Protein sequence: CASSFRSLLTDTQYF.

The chain joins TRBV7-2 to TRBJ2-3; D uncertain. CDR1 is SGHTA and CDR2 is FQGNSA in the germline V gene. The V and J ends lost 3 bases and 0 bases respectively, with 1 base between them. There are 12 residues in the CDR3. The CDR3 here is CASSLSTDTQYF. The DNA of the CDR3 is TGTGCCAGCAGCTTGAGCACAGATACGCAGTATTTT.

The genes are TRBV27 and TRBJ2-2; TRBD1 or TRBD2 may be the D gene (5 bases each). Germline assignment: CDR1 MNHEY and CDR2 SMNVEV (reference sequence). Deletions cut 5 bases from V and 0 bases from J, with 16 bases between. The CDR3 covers 17 residues. The CDR3 DNA reads TGTGCCAGCAGTAGCAGGGCCGGACTGTCGAACACCGGGGAGCTGTTTTTT. Translating it yields CASSSRAGLSNTGELFF.

This clone was seen just once. The chain carries TRBV7-9 and TRBJ2-1; 8 nucleotides line up with TRBD2. The CDR3 sequence is 15 residues long. Per germline, CDR1 SEHNR and CDR2 FQNEAQ (reference sequence). The J segment lost 6 bases and the V segment lost 3 bases, leaving 7 bases of the junction unmatched. This CDR3 reads CASSLASGQPNEQFF. The DNA for the CDR3 is TGTGCCAGCAGCTTGGCTAGCGGGCAGCCCAATGAGCAGTTCTTC.

In nucleotides, the CDR3 is TGTGCCAGCAGCTTGGCGGGGGGGAGAGGCACTGAAGCTTTCTTT. Its protein product is CASSLAGGRGTEAFF. The chain has TRBV11-2 and TRBJ1-1; tentatively, D is TRBD1 (5 bases). The V gene lost 3 bases and the J gene lost 4 bases, with 15 bases spanning the gap. The CDR3 contains 15 residues. Looked up from germline, CDR1 is SGHAT and CDR2 is FQNNGV.

This clone turned up a few times. The V gene is TRBV14, the J gene TRBJ2-1; a weak D match, TRBD2 (6 bases). V lost 0 bases and J 5 bases, leaving 17 bases between the germline ends. The CDR3 extends over 17 amino acids. Germline V gene sequence: CDR1 SGHDN, CDR2 FVKESK. CDR3 sequence (DNA): TGTGCCAGCAGCCAAGATCTTATGGCGGGGACCCACAATGAGCAGTTCTTC. Protein: CASSQDLMAGTHNEQFF.

The chain has TRBV11-3 and TRBJ2-6; TRBD2 might be the D (7 bases). The germline gives CDR1 SGHNT, CDR2 YENEEA. Between the trimmed V and J ends, which lost 5 bases and 2 bases, there was a span of 25 bases. This CDR3 region has 20 residues. CDR3 sequence reads: CASSARGALYGRAGANVLTF. The CDR3 coding sequence is TGTGCCAGCAGCGCCCGGGGGGCCCTATATGGTCGAGCTGGGGCCAACGTCCTGACTTTC.

This sequence joins TRBV28 and TRBJ2-7; D not resolved. Trimming left V 3 bases short and J 4 bases short, with 7 bases between. Germline loops: CDR1 MDHEN, CDR2 SYDVKM. The length of the CDR3 is 12 residues. The CDR3 here is CASSFARYEQYF. In nucleotides, the CDR3 is TGTGCCAGCAGTTTCGCCAGATACGAGCAGTACTTC.

The chain combines TRBV28 with TRBJ2-2; D remains ambiguous. The CDR3 has 14 residues. Per germline, CDR1 MDHEN and CDR2 SYDVKM. V was clipped by 1 base and J by 7 bases, with 10 bases between them. The CDR3 here is CASSLSIGVGELFF. DNA for the CDR3: TGTGCCAGCAGTTTATCTATCGGTGTCGGGGAGCTGTTTTTT.

The chain has TRBV7-9 and TRBJ2-7, with TRBD1 identical over 10 bases. Germline V gene sequence: CDR1 SEHNR, CDR2 FQNEAQ (reference sequence). V lost 5 bases, J lost 2 bases, and 3 bases stayed unmatched. The CDR3 spans 14 residues. DNA for the CDR3: TGTGCCAGCAGCCCCGGGACAGGGGCCTACGAGCAGTACTTC. It is translated as CASSPGTGAYEQYF.

The chain employs TRBV12-2 and TRBJ1-5. TRBV12-2 is listed as a pseudogene. This CDR3 comprises 16 residues. The CDR3 region is CASRLATVYSNQPQHF. CDR3 in DNA: TGTGCAAGTCGCTTAGCAACCGTTTATAGCAATCAGCCCCAGCATTTT.

The gene calls are TRBV5-1 and TRBJ1-2, with 11 positions matching TRBD1. Germline assignment: CDR1 SGHRS and CDR2 YFSETQ. CDR3 length equals 17 residues. V was clipped by 2 bases and J by 2 bases; unmatched bases: 8. CDR3 amino acids: CASSFGQGARLNYGYTF. CDR3 nucleotides: TGCGCCAGCAGCTTTGGACAGGGGGCGCGTTTGAACTATGGCTACACCTTC.

This clone was counted a single time. The chain is built from TRBV6-6 and TRBJ2-5; possibly TRBD1 for D (5 bases). The CDR3 loop spans 14 amino acids. V lost 7 bases and J lost 2, with 14 bases in between. Germline CDR1 and CDR2: MNHNY and SVGAGI (reference sequence). CDR3 bases: TGTGCCAGCACCCTGACAGAAAGTCAAGAGACCCAGTACTTC. It translates to CASTLTESQETQYF.

There are a few counts of this clone. The chain couples TRBV12-3 or TRBV12-4 to TRBJ2-3; 7 nucleotides align to TRBD1. The V and J ends lost 5 bases and 5 bases, in that order; junction bases with no gene match: 1. There are 12 residues in the CDR3. The DNA for the CDR3 is TGTGCCAGCAGTGACAGGGTAGATACGCAGTATTTT. Protein sequence: CASSDRVDTQYF.